What follows are 26 T cell receptor beta chains derived from one specimen sequenced in a study of early T cells in non-severe SARS-CoV-2 infection. TCRdb analysed the 5' RACE reads with MiXCR anew, one entry per CDR3 protein. The sample records tens of thousands of distinct CDR3 sequences, 5.4% being singletons. The source material was whole blood, sampled at baseline. The receptors here all came from an adult who was a healthcare worker with PCR-confirmed SARS-CoV-2 infection or an uninfected control (not recorded which).

This clonotype was recorded at least ten times. The rearrangement uses TRBV4-1 and TRBJ2-1; 11 bases line up with TRBD2. Looked up from germline, CDR1 is MGHRA and CDR2 is YSYEKL. The CDR3 has 16 amino acids. V dropped 3 bases and J dropped 10; count of bases not matched to a gene: 11. CDR3 in amino acids: CASSQFGTSGPEEQFF. The CDR3 region has the DNA TGCGCCAGCAGCCAGTTCGGGACTAGCGGACCTGAGGAGCAGTTCTTC.

The rearrangement links TRBV7-2 to TRBJ1-2, with unresolved D. The CDR3 has 13 residues. V shed 6 bases and J shed 2 bases, with 10 bases lying between them. The V gene's germline CDR1 is SGHTA and CDR2 FQGNSA. The chain's CDR3 is CASRPPGNYGYTF. The CDR3 DNA sequence: TGTGCCAGCAGGCCACCCGGGAACTATGGCTACACCTTC.

This clonotype was recorded at least ten times. This chain links TRBV27 with TRBJ1-1; D unclear. The CDR3 has 14 residues. Trimming removed 6 bases at V and 2 bases at J, with 13 bases between. Germline V gives CDR1 MNHEY, CDR2 SMNVEV (reference sequence). The CDR3 bases are TGTGCCAGCAGGAAGCCGGCCACAAACACTGAAGCTTTCTTT. Translation: CASRKPATNTEAFF.

There are many counts of this clonotype. The V gene is TRBV11-2, the J gene TRBJ2-7; 7 bases are a match to TRBD1. In germline, CDR1 is SGHAT, CDR2 FQNNGV. CDR3 length: 14 residues. Trimming at V came to 3 bases and at J to 0 bases, leaving 2 bases not matched to a gene. CDR3 amino acids: CASSFGDSSYEQYF. Written as DNA, the CDR3 is TGTGCCAGCAGCTTCGGGGACAGCTCCTACGAGCAGTACTTC.

This clonotype was seen repeatedly, ten times or more. V is TRBV3-1 and J is TRBJ2-2, with a tentative D call TRBD1 (5 bases). Germline CDR1 LGHDT, CDR2 YNNKEL (reference sequence). This CDR3 is built from 14 residues. Trimming shortened V by 3 bases and J by 4 bases, and 9 bases separated the two germline ends. The CDR3 loop reads CASSHVDTTGELFF. The DNA of the CDR3 is TGTGCCAGCAGCCATGTGGACACCACCGGGGAGCTGTTTTTT.

This clonotype was seen ten or more times. This CDR3 reads CASSAKTDKSGYTF. CDR3 bases: TGTGCCAGCAGTGCTAAAACAGACAAGAGCGGCTACACCTTC. The chain couples TRBV2 to TRBJ1-2; D is uncertain. This CDR3 has 14 amino acids. Trimming took off 4 bases at V and 8 bases at J, with 17 bases between the two ends. Germline V gives CDR1 SNHLY, CDR2 FYNNEI.

This clonotype was seen only a few times. This chain links TRBV10-3 with TRBJ2-1, with 8 bases that match TRBD2. The CDR3 has 15 residues. V shed 3 bases and J 6 bases; nucleotides not matched to a gene: 7. Per germline, CDR1 ENHRY and CDR2 SYGVKD. The CDR3 here is CAISDTAGVGNEQFF. DNA for the CDR3: TGTGCCATCAGTGATACAGCGGGAGTCGGCAATGAGCAGTTCTTC.

This clonotype was counted many times. V usage is TRBV18 and J usage is TRBJ1-5; 8 nucleotides agree with TRBD1. Germline-derived CDR1 and CDR2 are KGHSH and LQKENI. The V and J ends lost 3 bases and 3 bases, in that order; junction bases with no gene match: 4. CDR3 length: 15 amino acids. The CDR3 is CASSPGRGPNQPQHF. CDR3 DNA: TGTGCCAGCTCACCGGGCAGGGGGCCCAATCAGCCCCAGCATTTT.

In this sample, this clonotype turned up many times. This sequence joins TRBV5-1 and TRBJ1-2, with D perhaps TRBD1 (5 bases). Germline CDR1 is SGHRS and CDR2 is YFSETQ. This CDR3 is 14 amino acids long. V lost 4 bases and J 6 bases, leaving 16 bases between the germline ends. The CDR3 coding sequence is TGCGCCAGCAGCCGACTTCGCTGGGGCGATGGCTACACCTTC. It codes for CASSRLRWGDGYTF.

This clonotype was detected many times. The rearrangement links TRBV12-3 or TRBV12-4 to TRBJ1-4; no definite D call. Trimming took off 4 bases at V and 7 bases at J, with 13 bases between the two ends. The CDR3 consists of 14 residues. The CDR3 DNA reads as TGTGCCAGCAGTTCGTTGGGTTCTGCTGAAAAACTGTTTTTT. Its translation is CASSSLGSAEKLFF.

This clonotype was counted a few times. This chain uses TRBV9 with TRBJ1-1; perhaps TRBD1 as D (5 bases). CDR3 length: 13 amino acids. Germline CDR1 reads SGDLS; CDR2 reads YYNGEE. Trimming took 5 bases from V and 3 from J, leaving 11 bases between them. Written as DNA, the CDR3 is TGTGCCAGCAGACCACTGACAGACACTGAAGCTTTCTTT. Its protein product is CASRPLTDTEAFF.

In its sample, this clonotype was seen a few times. This chain connects TRBV9 to TRBJ2-3, with D unclear. The CDR3 runs to 17 residues. The germline gives CDR1 SGDLS, CDR2 YYNGEE. Trimming took 2 bases from V and 1 from J, leaving 17 bases between them. The CDR3 sequence is CASSVLFVGTCTDTQYF. CDR3 DNA: TGTGCCAGCAGCGTTCTTTTTGTCGGCACCTGCACAGATACGCAGTATTTT.

This clonotype was detected ten times or more. The chain uses TRBV5-1 and TRBJ2-7; D gene unclear. Trimming took 0 bases from V and 0 from J, leaving 7 bases between them. The CDR3 has 14 residues. From germline, CDR1 is SGHRS and CDR2 YFSETQ. This chain's CDR3 is CASSLGGNSYEQYF. The DNA of the CDR3 is TGCGCCAGCAGCTTGGGCGGAAACTCCTACGAGCAGTACTTC.

CDR3 residues: CSKAAGGSTDTQYF. The CDR3 bases are TGCAGTAAAGCTGCGGGCGGGAGTACAGATACGCAGTATTTT. This rearrangement joins TRBV20-1 to TRBJ2-3, with 7 bases fitting TRBD2. The CDR3 spans 14 residues. Germline assignment: CDR1 DFQATT and CDR2 SNEGSKA (reference sequence). V was clipped by 8 bases and J by 3 bases; unmatched bases: 11.

V is TRBV7-8 and J is TRBJ2-1; 9 bases are a match to TRBD2. Germline assignment: CDR1 SGHVS and CDR2 FQNEAQ. This CDR3 has 14 residues. V was pared by 8 bases and J by 0 bases, with 2 bases of the junction left unmatched. The chain's CDR3 is CASAGGGSYNEQFF. DNA for the CDR3: TGTGCCAGCGCGGGAGGGGGCTCCTACAATGAGCAGTTCTTC.

This clonotype was picked up many times. The chain has TRBV11-2 and TRBJ2-2, with D possibly being TRBD1 (6 bases). Germline CDR1 SGHAT, CDR2 FQNNGV. CDR3 size: 18 residues. V gave up 1 base and J gave up 2 bases, with 17 bases separating them. CDR3 nucleotide sequence: TGTGCCAGCAGCTTAGGATGGTTCCGGACAGACAACACCGGGGAGCTGTTTTTT. This gives the protein CASSLGWFRTDNTGELFF.

This clonotype was observed many times. The J gene is TRBJ2-1, the V gene TRBV11-2, with D maybe TRBD2 (5 bases). V lost 5 bases and J 10 bases, leaving 15 bases between the germline ends. This CDR3 is built from 13 residues. Per the germline V gene, CDR1 is SGHAT and CDR2 is FQNNGV. CDR3 nucleotide sequence: TGTGCCAGCAGCCAACCCCTCTCGGGAGAGCAGTTCTTC. This gives the protein CASSQPLSGEQFF.

This clonotype was observed many times. This chain uses TRBV7-6 with TRBJ2-4; 9 bases fit TRBD1. The CDR3 is made up of 13 amino acids. Germline assignment: CDR1 SGHVS and CDR2 FNYEAQ. J was trimmed by 13 bases and V by 5 bases; bases with no gene match: 9. The CDR3 reads CASSPEPTGGQYF. As DNA, the CDR3 is TGTGCCAGCAGCCCCGAGCCGACAGGGGGACAGTACTTC.

This clonotype appeared many times. The chain carries TRBV11-2 and TRBJ2-3; TRBD2 matches at 7 bases. Looked up from germline, CDR1 is SGHAT and CDR2 is FQNNGV. The V and J ends lost 5 bases and 2 bases, in that order; junction bases with no gene match: 13. The CDR3 is 17 residues long. CDR3 amino acids: CASSTPKASGYTDTQYF. CDR3 nucleotide sequence: TGTGCCAGCAGCACCCCGAAGGCTAGCGGCTACACAGATACGCAGTATTTT.

This clonotype was recorded many times. The chain links TRBV5-4 to TRBJ2-1, with 7 bases fitting TRBD2. Germline V gives CDR1 SGHNT, CDR2 YYREEE (reference sequence). This CDR3 is 16 amino acids long. Trimming removed 4 bases from V and 0 bases from J; junction bases left unmatched: 7. This chain's CDR3 is CASSPFRTSSYNEQFF. CDR3 in DNA: TGTGCCAGCAGCCCGTTCAGGACTAGCTCCTACAATGAGCAGTTCTTC.

This clonotype was detected ten times or more. The J gene is TRBJ2-1, the V gene TRBV4-1; 9 bases agree with TRBD2. This CDR3 spans 17 amino acids. The V and J ends lost 1 base and 2 bases, in that order; junction bases with no gene match: 6. Looked up from germline, CDR1 is MGHRA and CDR2 is YSYEKL. The DNA for the CDR3 is TGCGCCAGCAGCCAAGGGGCTGGCGGGAGGGCCTACAATGAGCAGTTCTTC. It yields the protein CASSQGAGGRAYNEQFF.

This clonotype was recorded at least ten times. The genes are TRBV12-2 and TRBJ2-7; the table's D call TRBD2 went unverified against the DNA. TRBV12-2 is given as a pseudogene. CDR3 length equals 19 residues. The chain's CDR3 is CASRFRLAGGRETSYEQYV. In nucleotides, the CDR3 is TGTGCAAGTCGCTTTCGACTAGCCGGGGGGCGAGAAACCTCCTACGAGCAGTACGTC.

This clonotype was seen ten or more times. The chain employs TRBV28 and TRBJ2-2, with D unresolved. Between the trimmed V and J ends, which lost 5 bases and 2 bases, there was a span of 12 bases. This CDR3 contains 15 residues. Germline values: CDR1 MDHEN, CDR2 SYDVKM. CDR3 sequence reads: CASSIQSSNTGELFF. The CDR3 nucleotides are TGTGCCAGCAGTATACAGTCATCCAACACCGGGGAGCTGTTTTTT. Full variable domain (outside the CDR3, taken from reference TRBV28 and TRBJ2-2): DVKVTQSSRYLVKRTGEKVFLECVQDMDHENMFWYRQDPGLGLRLIYFSYDVKMKEKGDIPEGYSVSREKKERFSLILESASTNQTSMYLCASSIQSSNTGELFFGEGSRLTVL.

Ten or more counts support this clonotype. V gene TRBV5-1 combines with J gene TRBJ1-2; 10 nucleotides agree with TRBD1. The CDR3 sequence is 14 residues long. Germline V gene data show CDR1 as SGHRS and CDR2 as YFSETQ. V was pared by 3 bases and J by 6 bases, with 5 bases of the junction left unmatched. CDR3: CASSSRDRGHGYTF. For the CDR3, the DNA is TGCGCCAGCAGCTCTCGGGACAGGGGCCATGGCTACACCTTC. Full variable domain (rest looked up from reference TRBV5-1 and TRBJ1-2): KAGVTQTPRYLIKTRGQQVTLSCSPISGHRSVSWYQQTPGQGLQFLFEYFSETQRNKGNFPGRFSGRQFSNSRSEMNVSTLELGDSALYLCASSSRDRGHGYTFGSGTRLTVV.

This clonotype was seen only once. Without the conserved terminal phenylalanine or tryptophan, this CDR3 likely stems from a read error. The chain uses TRBV12-3 or TRBV12-4 and TRBJ2-4, with D perhaps TRBD1 (5 bases). Trimming left V 2 bases short and J 1 base short, with 6 bases between. The CDR3 has 14 residues. This CDR3 reads CASSLSGAKNIQYS. The CDR3 DNA reads TGTGCCAGCAGTTTATCAGGGGCCAAAAACATTCAGTACTCC.

This clonotype was counted many times. The rearrangement uses TRBV12-3 or TRBV12-4 and TRBJ1-2; D is unresolved. V lost 3 bases, J lost 1 base, and 9 bases lay in between. CDR3 length: 14 residues. This chain's CDR3 is CASSLADFNYGYTF. DNA for the CDR3: TGTGCCAGCAGTTTGGCGGATTTTAACTATGGCTACACCTTC.